This T cell receptor beta chain was sequenced for a study of blood T cells in healthy people across ages. Overall study: Template switching captured about one barcoded beta molecule per two T cells.

General study points: Possibly confounding the expanded clonotype changes was the fact that donor CMV status was unknown.

About this clonotype: Its antigen is currently unknown.

Healthy individuals of Caucasian origin from Russia, aged roughly 6 to 90, served as donors. The CDR3 is made up of 12 amino acids. The V and J ends lost 7 bases and 5 bases respectively, with 11 bases between them. CDR1 is ENHRY and CDR2 is SYGVKD in the germline V gene. Combining a sample-barcoded 5' primer with a J-beta primer mix, a second PCR ran for about 7 to 11 cycles. TCRdb ran MiXCR on the 5' RACE reads and lists one entry per CDR3 protein. The data show around 900,000 distinct CDR3 sequences, more than 25% seen once. The chain links TRBV10-3 to TRBJ1-2, with TRBD1 as a possible D gene (6 bases). This TCR came from a woman of 80 years or more in good health. Sequenced input: blood. CDR3 coding DNA: TGTGCCATCAACGGGCAGGGGTATGGCTACACCTTC. This encodes CAINGQGYGYTF.